A single sample gave rise to the 5 T cell receptor beta chains below, sequenced in a study of blood T cells in healthy people across ages. With a J-beta primer mix and a sample-barcoded 5' primer, a second PCR ran roughly 6 to 11 cycles. TCRdb processed the 5' RACE reads anew with MiXCR; each CDR3 protein has one entry. Of about 1.8 million distinct CDR3 sequences in the sample, about 50% were seen once. The source material was blood. These TCRs come from a woman between 40 and 50 years old in good health.

This clonotype occurred a few times. The chain is built from TRBV11-2 and TRBJ2-5; either TRBD1 or TRBD2 may fit D (5 bases each). This CDR3 has 13 amino acids. Trimming took off 3 bases at V and 11 bases at J, with 16 bases between the two ends. From germline, CDR1 is SGHAT and CDR2 FQNNGV. CDR3 nucleotide sequence: TGTGCCAGCAGCTTCGGGACGGCTGGGGAGCAGTACTTC. Residues: CASSFGTAGEQYF.

The J gene is TRBJ2-1, the V gene TRBV2, with 12 bases matching TRBD1. CDR1 and CDR2 (germline): SNHLY, FYNNEI. The length of the CDR3 is 15 residues. The V segment lost 6 bases and the J segment 13 bases; nucleotides outside the gene matches: 13. For the CDR3, the DNA is TGTGCCAGCAGGGGACAGGGGGCGAGAGGGGAGACCCAGTTCTTC. This gives the protein CASRGQGARGETQFF.

The CDR3 DNA reads as TGCAGCGTTGAAAGCCCCGGGAGAGGGTCCTACAATGAGCAGTTCTTC. It encodes CSVESPGRGSYNEQFF. The chain links TRBV29-1 to TRBJ2-1, with D maybe TRBD2 (6 bases). Trimming took off 2 bases at V and 1 base at J, with 15 bases between the two ends. Germline V gives CDR1 SQVTM, CDR2 ANQGSEA. This CDR3 region has 16 residues.

The chain links TRBV2 to TRBJ2-4, with D perhaps matching TRBD2 (5 bases). The DNA end is more similar to TRBJ2-7, so the J call may be wrong. The CDR3 totals 14 residues. Germline V gene data show CDR1 as SNHLY and CDR2 as FYNNEI. CDR3 nucleotides: TGTGCCAGCAGTGAGGCCGGACTCGCGCACGAGCAGTACTTC. Protein sequence: CASSEAGLAHEQYF.

There are a few counts of this clonotype. The CDR3 bases are TGTGCCATCAGTGTCTACCCCCAAGAGACCCAGTACTTC. It encodes CAISVYPQETQYF. V usage is TRBV10-3 and J usage is TRBJ2-5; D unclear. V was cut by 4 bases and J by 1 base, with 7 bases left in between. Per the germline V gene, CDR1 is ENHRY and CDR2 is SYGVKD. The CDR3 contains 13 residues.